These 25 T cell receptor beta chains were all obtained from the same sample, sequenced in a study of control samples from healthy donors and cancer patients. Only in-frame clones appear in the TCRdb table, and some are missing; sequencing was by immunoSEQ multiplex PCR. This repertoire comprises roughly 190,000 clones; its ten largest clones make up 2.2%. Sequenced material: blood. These TCRs come from a woman aged 30 to 39 in good health.

DNA for the CDR3: TGCGCCAGCAGCCAAGAGTTCGGGACAGGGGGACGTGGCTACACCTTC. Amino acid sequence: CASSQEFGTGGRGYTF. This sequence joins TRBV4-1 and TRBJ1-2; TRBD1 matches at 11 bases. The CDR3 spans 16 residues. J gave up 7 bases and V 0 bases, and 7 bases lay outside the gene matches. Germline V gives CDR1 MGHRA, CDR2 YSYEKL.

This rearrangement joins TRBV9 to TRBJ1-5; D gene ambiguous. This CDR3 spans 16 amino acids. The germline gives CDR1 SGDLS, CDR2 YYNGEE. V gave up 2 bases and J gave up 4 bases, with 16 bases separating them. The chain's CDR3 is CASSVRDGPWNQPQHF. In DNA, the CDR3 is TGTGCCAGCAGCGTCCGAGACGGACCGTGGAATCAGCCCCAGCATTTT. The full variable domain, with the rest looked up from reference TRBV9 and TRBJ1-5, is DSGVTQTPKHLITATGQRVTLRCSPRSGDLSVYWYQQSLDQGLQFLIQYYNGEERAKGNILERFSAQQFPDLHSELNLSSLELGDSALYFCASSVRDGPWNQPQHFGDGTRLSIL.

This chain uses TRBV16 with TRBJ1-3; D gene uncertain. The V end was cut by 0 bases, the J end by 1 base, with 10 bases between. This CDR3 is 16 amino acids long. Germline V gene sequence: CDR1 KGHSY, CDR2 FQNENV. This CDR3 reads CASSQSSSGSGNTIYF. DNA of the CDR3: TGTGCCAGCAGCCAATCGTCCTCTGGATCTGGAAACACCATATATTTT.

The chain couples TRBV7-9 to TRBJ2-2; 7 positions agree with TRBD1. CDR3 length equals 14 residues. From germline, CDR1 is SEHNR and CDR2 FQNEAQ (reference sequence). J gave up 9 bases and V 2 bases, and 6 bases lay outside the gene matches. The CDR3: CASSLYQGVRELFF. CDR3 nucleotides: TGTGCCAGCAGCTTATATCAGGGGGTCCGGGAGCTGTTTTTT.

As regards this clone: Mismatch with germline at one junction end may stem from a read error. The CDR3 is CASGLQGIETQYF. The CDR3 DNA follows: TGTGCCAGCGGCTTACAGGGCATAGAGACCCAGTACTTC. The chain links TRBV5-6 to TRBJ2-5; weak D call: TRBD1 (6 bases). Germline CDR1 is SGHDT and CDR2 is YYEEEE. The CDR3 extends over 13 amino acids.

This chain links TRBV6-4 with TRBJ1-3; tentative D call: TRBD1 (6 bases). Germline CDR1 and CDR2: MRHNA and SNTAGT. This CDR3 has 16 amino acids. V lost 2 bases and J lost 4, with 15 bases in between. The CDR3 DNA reads TGTGCCAGCAGTGACCCGGCCAGGGGAAACGGAAACACCATATATTTT. Protein product: CASSDPARGNGNTIYF.

The V gene is TRBV6-5, the J gene TRBJ1-1, with D possibly being TRBD1 (5 bases). The V gene lost 2 bases and the J gene lost 1 base, with 14 bases spanning the gap. Germline values: CDR1 MNHEY, CDR2 SVGAGI. The CDR3 length is 16 residues. CDR3 region: CASSYRPGPGNTEAFF. CDR3 nucleotides: TGTGCCAGCAGTTACAGGCCGGGACCGGGGAACACTGAAGCTTTCTTT.

V gene TRBV24-1 combines with J gene TRBJ2-2; no definite D call. Trimming took off 1 base at V and 3 bases at J, with 5 bases between the two ends. The CDR3 covers 14 residues. Germline CDR1 and CDR2: KGHDR and SFDVKD. The CDR3 reads CATSDFRDTGELFF. The DNA of the CDR3 is TGTGCCACCAGTGATTTTAGGGACACCGGGGAGCTGTTTTTT.

V gene TRBV4-1 combines with J gene TRBJ1-5; the match to TRBD1 covers 8 bases. This CDR3 is built from 17 residues. CDR1 and CDR2 (germline): MGHRA, YSYEKL. J was trimmed by 2 bases and V by 2 bases; bases with no gene match: 8. The DNA for the CDR3 is TGCGCCAGCAGCCAACTGACAGGGGAGCTGGGCAATCAGCCCCAGCATTTT. As protein: CASSQLTGELGNQPQHF.

The rearrangement links TRBV6-6 to TRBJ1-1, with D hard to call. CDR3 length equals 11 residues. Trimming shortened V by 4 bases and J by 4 bases, and 4 bases separated the two germline ends. Per the germline V gene, CDR1 is MNHNY and CDR2 is SVGAGI (reference sequence). CDR3 loop: CASSFSTEAFF. DNA for the CDR3: TGTGCCAGCAGTTTCAGCACTGAAGCTTTCTTT.

This chain connects TRBV7-2 to TRBJ2-7; 7 bases agree with TRBD1. CDR3 length equals 14 residues. Trimming removed 4 bases from V and 6 bases from J; junction bases left unmatched: 9. Germline CDR1 reads SGHTA; CDR2 reads FQGNSA. CDR3 nucleotides: TGTGCCAGCAGCTACTACAGGGGCCCGGGCGAGCAGTACTTC. Encoded protein: CASSYYRGPGEQYF.

The chain combines TRBV6-2 or TRBV6-3 with TRBJ1-4; D call uncertain. V lost 6 bases to trimming and J lost 4 bases, with 6 bases between them. The germline V gene has CDR1 MNHEY and CDR2 SVGEGT. The CDR3 contains 12 residues. CDR3 protein: CASSNYNEKLFF. The CDR3 DNA sequence: TGTGCCAGCAGCAACTATAATGAAAAACTGTTTTTT.

This chain links TRBV6-1 with TRBJ1-2; 9 nucleotides match TRBD1. Trimming at V came to 3 bases and at J to 8 bases, leaving 10 bases not matched to a gene. This CDR3 contains 15 residues. CDR1 is MNHNS and CDR2 is SASEGT in the germline V gene. The CDR3 DNA reads as TGTGCCAGCAGTGAGATTTTCCGGGACAGGGACGGCTACACCTTC. Its protein product is CASSEIFRDRDGYTF.

The rearrangement links TRBV30 to TRBJ1-1, with unresolved D. This CDR3 spans 12 amino acids. Per germline, CDR1 GTSNPN and CDR2 SVGIG (reference sequence). Trimming shortened V by 3 bases and J by 0 bases, and 5 bases separated the two germline ends. The CDR3 here is CAWSLLNTEAFF. DNA for the CDR3: TGTGCCTGGAGCCTGCTGAACACTGAAGCTTTCTTT.

V usage is TRBV6-5 and J usage is TRBJ1-6; D might be TRBD1 (6 bases). The germline V gene encodes CDR1 MNHEY and CDR2 SVGAGI. This CDR3 spans 15 amino acids. Trimming removed 7 bases at V and 4 bases at J, with 14 bases between. Here the CDR3 DNA reads TGTGCCAGCAACTTTACAGGGAGATATAATTCACCCCTCCACTTT. This encodes CASNFTGRYNSPLHF.

The J gene is TRBJ1-5, the V gene TRBV7-2; 7 bases map to TRBD1. There are 15 residues in the CDR3. The V segment lost 5 bases and the J segment 0 bases; nucleotides outside the gene matches: 4. Germline V gene sequence: CDR1 SGHTA, CDR2 FQGNSA. Here the CDR3 reads CASSLQGGSNQPQHF. In DNA, the CDR3 is TGTGCCAGCAGCCTCCAGGGGGGTAGCAATCAGCCCCAGCATTTT. The variable domain in full, completed from reference TRBV7-2 and TRBJ1-5, reads GAGVSQSPSNKVTEKGKDVELRCDPISGHTALYWYRQSLGQGLEFLIYFQGNSAPDKSGLPSDRFSAERTGGSVSTLTIQRTQQEDSAVYLCASSLQGGSNQPQHFGDGTRLSIL.

This chain links TRBV7-2 with TRBJ2-5; TRBD1 might be the D (6 bases). The CDR3 is made up of 14 amino acids. The germline V gene encodes CDR1 SGHTA and CDR2 FQGNSA. V shed 3 bases and J shed 3 bases, with 11 bases lying between them. The CDR3 sequence is CASSFSRTEETQYF. CDR3 DNA: TGTGCCAGCAGCTTCTCCCGGACAGAAGAGACCCAGTACTTC.

This chain joins TRBV19 and TRBJ2-1; possible D gene TRBD1, 5 bases. The CDR3 has 15 amino acids. V lost 2 bases, J lost 0 bases, and 8 bases lay in between. The germline CDR1 and CDR2 sequences are LNHDA and SQIVND (reference sequence). The DNA for the CDR3 is TGTGCCAGTAGTATAAGCGACAGCTCCTACAATGAGCAGTTCTTC. Translated: CASSISDSSYNEQFF.

V and J are TRBV7-8 and TRBJ1-4; D may be TRBD1 (5 bases). This CDR3 has 17 amino acids. The V end lost 5 bases, the J end lost 5 bases, and 21 bases lay between the germline ends. Germline V gives CDR1 SGHVS, CDR2 FQNEAQ. The CDR3 loop reads CASSRRGEGVVNEKLFF. Here the CDR3 DNA reads TGTGCCAGCAGCCGCCGGGGGGAAGGAGTGGTCAATGAAAAACTGTTTTTT. Drawing the rest from reference TRBV7-8 and TRBJ1-4, the complete variable domain is GAGVSQSPRYKVAKRGQDVALRCDPISGHVSLFWYQQALGQGPEFLTYFQNEAQLDKSGLPSDRFFAERPEGSVSTLKIQRTQQEDSAVYLCASSRRGEGVVNEKLFFGSGTQLSVL.

The chain links TRBV7-9 to TRBJ1-4, with unresolved D. Germline CDR1 is SEHNR and CDR2 is FQNEAQ (reference sequence). This CDR3 region has 14 residues. V lost 5 bases to trimming and J lost 8 bases, with 15 bases between them. CDR3 nucleotide sequence: TGTGCCAGCAGCGCCAGCGGGCGCTGGGAAAAACTGTTTTTT. It specifies CASSASGRWEKLFF.

J is TRBJ1-5 and V is TRBV7-8, with a tentative D call TRBD1 (6 bases). The CDR3 has 14 residues. Trimming cost V 3 bases and J 9 bases, with 15 bases left between them. The germline CDR1 and CDR2 sequences are SGHVS and FQNEAQ. CDR3 nucleotides: TGTGCCAGCAGCTTTTACAGGGCCCAAGGGCCCCAGCATTTT. Its protein product is CASSFYRAQGPQHF. Supplemented by reference TRBV7-8 and TRBJ1-5, the full variable domain reads GAGVSQSPRYKVAKRGQDVALRCDPISGHVSLFWYQQALGQGPEFLTYFQNEAQLDKSGLPSDRFFAERPEGSVSTLKIQRTQQEDSAVYLCASSFYRAQGPQHFGDGTRLSIL.

The rearrangement joins TRBV11-2 to TRBJ1-3; the D gene is possibly TRBD1 (5 bases). CDR3 length: 13 amino acids. Germline loops: CDR1 SGHAT, CDR2 FQNNGV. V lost 4 bases, J lost 15 bases, and 19 bases lay in between. The CDR3 DNA follows: TGTGCCAGCAGCTCCTCTTTGGTGGGACGGCAATATTTT. Translating gives CASSSSLVGRQYF.

Concerning this clone itself: Other DNA sequences from this sample encode an identical CDR3 as well. The chain combines TRBV18 with TRBJ2-5; no reliable D call. The germline CDR1 and CDR2 sequences are KGHSH and LQKENI. Trimming stripped 2 bases from V and 4 bases from J, with 2 bases between. The CDR3 is made up of 11 amino acids. CDR3 DNA sequence: TGTGCCAGCTCACCAAGAGAGACCCAGTACTTC. Translation: CASSPRETQYF.

This chain connects TRBV6-5 to TRBJ1-1, with unresolved D. V shed 5 bases and J shed 3 bases, with 13 bases lying between them. The CDR3 is 14 residues long. Germline CDR1 and CDR2: MNHEY and SVGAGI. The CDR3 spells CASSRPGKYTEAFF. The CDR3 nucleotides read TGTGCCAGCAGTCGCCCGGGGAAGTACACTGAAGCTTTCTTT.

The chain couples TRBV18 to TRBJ2-7, with D maybe TRBD1 (5 bases). CDR1 is KGHSH and CDR2 is LQKENI in the germline V gene. Trimming pared 3 bases from V and 2 bases from J, leaving 8 bases between. This CDR3 spans 13 amino acids. CDR3 protein: CASSPQGTYEQYF. CDR3 DNA: TGTGCCAGCTCACCCCAGGGTACCTACGAGCAGTACTTC.